The 12 T cell receptor beta chains listed next were all sequenced from one sample in a study of CD8+ T cells in alopecia areata. It was cDNA, reverse transcribed from extracted RNA, that served as the sequencing template. The table came from immunoSEQ multiplex PCR; TCRdb's copy has only in-frame clones and leaves some out. Of around 100,000 clones in the sample, 55% to 75% were seen once. Treatment denoted: oral pan-JAK inhibitor, 5-10 mg twice daily. The material was CD8+ T cells sorted from blood, obtained at approximately week 56, from a patient treated with tofacitinib. These receptors were taken from a human donor with alopecia areata.

This clone came up a few times. This chain links TRBV5-5 with TRBJ2-5; no definite D call. The germline V gene encodes CDR1 SGHKS and CDR2 YYEKEE (reference sequence). Trimming cost V 0 bases and J 1 base, with 4 bases left between them. The CDR3 spans 13 residues. DNA of the CDR3: TGTGCCAGCAGCTTGGATGTCCAAGAGACCCAGTACTTC. Translated: CASSLDVQETQYF.

This chain joins TRBV4-2 and TRBJ1-1; D is ambiguous. Germline V gene data show CDR1 as LGHNA and CDR2 as YNFKEQ. V was shortened by 3 bases and J by 5 bases, with 19 bases between the two germline ends. The CDR3 is made up of 16 amino acids. The CDR3 DNA reads TGTGCCAGCAGCCAGGGCGCCTTGGAAGTAGGGACTGAAGCTTTCTTT. It specifies CASSQGALEVGTEAFF.

Here the CDR3 DNA reads TGTGCCAGCAGTTACTCGAAGGGACAGAACACTGAAGCTTTCTTT. This codes for CASSYSKGQNTEAFF. The V call is TRBV6-5, the J call TRBJ1-1; D may be TRBD1 (6 bases). CDR3 length: 15 amino acids. The germline CDR1 and CDR2 sequences are MNHEY and SVGAGI. Trimming shortened V by 0 bases and J by 1 base, and 9 bases separated the two germline ends.

This clone was counted only a few times. CDR3 nucleotides: TGTGCCAGCAGTGTTGCAGGGTCTCATGAAAAACTGTTTTTT. It codes for CASSVAGSHEKLFF. V and J are TRBV27 and TRBJ1-4, with a possible D match to TRBD1 (5 bases). The CDR3 consists of 14 residues. Trimming removed 5 bases from V and 6 bases from J, with 13 bases in between. Germline V lookup: CDR1 MNHEY, CDR2 SMNVEV (reference sequence).

Only a few counts were recorded for this clone. The chain has TRBV25-1 and TRBJ2-1; D may be TRBD1 (5 bases). This CDR3 has 16 residues. Germline V gives CDR1 MGHDK, CDR2 SYGVNS. Trimming cost V 4 bases and J 9 bases, with 22 bases left between them. CDR3 residues: CASSAGGHLPTFEQFF. CDR3 sequence (DNA): TGTGCCAGCAGTGCAGGCGGACACCTTCCCACCTTTGAGCAGTTCTTC.

The rearrangement links TRBV6-5 to TRBJ1-3, with 7 bases lining up with TRBD1. The germline V gene has CDR1 MNHEY and CDR2 SVGAGI. This CDR3 comprises 14 residues. V was clipped by 10 bases and J by 2 bases; unmatched bases: 8. For the CDR3, the DNA is TGTGCCACCCGGCCAAGGGGGCCTGGAAACACCATATATTTT. The encoded protein is CATRPRGPGNTIYF.

This clone was seen only a few times. Other DNA sequences in the sample encode the same CDR3. The chain couples TRBV25-1 to TRBJ2-7, with unresolved D. CDR3 length: 11 residues. V lost 2 bases, J lost 4 bases, and 3 bases lay in between. Germline CDR1 is MGHDK and CDR2 is SYGVNS. CDR3 coding DNA: TGTGCCAGCAGTGAAGCATACGAGCAGTACTTC. It specifies CASSEAYEQYF.

The chain links TRBV13 to TRBJ2-7; D is perhaps TRBD2 (7 bases). The length of the CDR3 is 14 residues. The germline gives CDR1 PRHDT, CDR2 FYEKMQ (reference sequence). Trimming took 0 bases from V and 6 from J, leaving 12 bases between them. CDR3 sequence: CASSLGQGGGEQYF. The CDR3 nucleotides read TGTGCCAGCAGCTTAGGACAGGGAGGGGGCGAGCAGTACTTC.

The chain is built from TRBV2 and TRBJ2-3; D not resolved. Germline V gene lookup returns CDR1 SNHLY and CDR2 FYNNEI. The CDR3 extends over 14 amino acids. With 3 bases removed from V and 2 bases from J, the gap between germline ends came to 9 bases. CDR3: CASSDRAATDTQYF. In DNA, the CDR3 is TGTGCCAGCAGTGACAGAGCCGCCACAGATACGCAGTATTTT.

This clone was found a few times. The J gene is TRBJ1-4, the V gene TRBV4-1; no definite D call. Trimming cost V 3 bases and J 7 bases, with 15 bases left between them. This CDR3 has 15 residues. CDR1 MGHRA and CDR2 YSYEKL come from the germline V gene. In DNA form, the CDR3 reads TGCGCCAGCAGCCATTTCCAAGGGCACGGTGAAAAACTGTTTTTT. Protein: CASSHFQGHGEKLFF.

This clone was observed a handful of times. The rearrangement joins TRBV12-5 to TRBJ2-7; tentatively, D is TRBD1 (6 bases). V lost 4 bases and J 4 bases, leaving 17 bases between the germline ends. CDR3 length: 15 residues. CDR1 LGHNT and CDR2 FRNRAP come from the germline V gene. This CDR3 is CASGSHRASRYEQYF. The CDR3 DNA is TGTGCTAGTGGTTCACACAGGGCTAGCCGTTACGAGCAGTACTTC.

The V gene is TRBV27, the J gene TRBJ2-1; a weak D match, TRBD1 (5 bases). Trimming took 1 base from V and 7 from J, leaving 11 bases between them. The CDR3 sequence is 14 residues long. Germline loops: CDR1 MNHEY, CDR2 SMNVEV (reference sequence). The CDR3 DNA reads TGTGCCAGCAGTTTATTGGCAGGGTCGAATGAGCAGTTCTTC. The encoded protein is CASSLLAGSNEQFF.